This record covers a single T cell receptor beta chain. In the original analysis: Estimation of nucleated cell counts relied on the amplification of reference gene primers. Repertoires were generated with immunoSEQ multiplex PCR, while TCRdb's copy carries only in-frame clones and drops some. The V and J calls and clone size come from that table; D and trimming were worked out from the DNA. Of hundreds of thousands of clones listed, roughly nine tenths are singletons. This record comes from a study of blood T cell repertoires in COVID-19. Background on the study: Sources were T cells, B-cell-depleted T cells, or PBMCs; the material itself was cDNA or gDNA.

This CDR3 is built from 13 residues. Deletions cut 6 bases from V and 1 base from J, with 8 bases between. Seattle cases were enrolled at active infection and followed longitudinally. The V gene is TRBV12-3 or TRBV12-4, the J gene TRBJ2-3; D perhaps matches TRBD2 (5 bases). The TCR originated in a woman aged 45-59 years with COVID-19, enrolled during active disease. Sequencing used peripheral blood. CDR3: CASRISGTDTQYF. The CDR3 region has the DNA TGTGCCAGCAGGATTAGCGGCACAGATACGCAGTATTTT.